The entry that follows covers one TCR beta chain sequence. This sample was included in a study of blood T cell repertoires in COVID-19. The CDR3 has 15 residues. Deletions cut 0 bases from V and 2 bases from J, with 8 bases between. Germline loops: CDR1 MGHDK, CDR2 SYGVNS. The method was immunoSEQ multiplex PCR; TCRdb's version includes in-frame clones alone and lacks a portion of them. In the table there are under 35,000 clones, around 87% of which are singletons. The rearrangement joins TRBV25-1 to TRBJ1-5; D might be TRBD1 (5 bases). This receptor was obtained from a man between 60 and 70 years old with acute or convalescent COVID-19. Sequenced sample: peripheral blood. The CDR3 loop reads CASSEYGRGNQPQHF. The CDR3 DNA reads TGTGCCAGCAGTGAATACGGCAGGGGCAATCAGCCCCAGCATTTT.